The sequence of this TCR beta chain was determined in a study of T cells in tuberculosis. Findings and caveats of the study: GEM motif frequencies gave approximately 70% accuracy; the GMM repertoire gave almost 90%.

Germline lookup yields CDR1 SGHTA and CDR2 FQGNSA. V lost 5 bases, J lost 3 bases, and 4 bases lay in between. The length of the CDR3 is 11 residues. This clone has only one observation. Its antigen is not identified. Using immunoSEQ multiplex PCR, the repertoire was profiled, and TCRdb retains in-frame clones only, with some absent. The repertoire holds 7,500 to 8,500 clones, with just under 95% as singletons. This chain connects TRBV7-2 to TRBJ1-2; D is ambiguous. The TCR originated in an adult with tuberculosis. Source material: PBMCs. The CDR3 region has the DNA TGTGCCAGCAGCCTTTACTATGGCTACACCTTC. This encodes CASSLYYGYTF.